This T cell receptor (beta chain) was recorded in a study of T cells in Graves' hyperthyroidism and ophthalmopathy. Study conclusions and caveats: Blood also showed most of the thyroid clonotypes that were expanded above 0.001.

Amplified TCR beta CDR3 regions derived from RNA transcripts. Initially, a first-round RT-PCR of the TCR CDR3 employed the HTBI primer set. In TCRdb, the multiplex PCR reads were re-called with MiXCR into one record per CDR3 protein. In the table there are 560,000 or so distinct CDR3 sequences, about 20% of which are singletons. This clonotype was counted between two and nine times. Its target is unknown. Patients affected by ophthalmopathy presented a Clinical Activity Score of at least 3, a NOSPECS grade of at least 4, and disease duration below 3 months. Thyroid ultrasound, orbital computed tomography, clinical symptoms, and serum thyroxine and TRAb underpinned diagnoses. PBMCs were obtained from 7.5 to 10 ml fresh peripheral blood. Sequencing used blood. The sequence derives from a man aged 35 to 55 with Graves' ophthalmopathy.

CDR3 nucleotide sequence: TGTGCCAGCAGCCAATTCGAGACGGGGTTATCGAGTTCACCCCTCCACTTT. Translation: CASSQFETGLSSSPLHF. The chain combines TRBV3-1 with TRBJ1-6; unclear D gene. Deletions cut 2 bases from V and 9 bases from J, with 20 bases between. The germline V gene has CDR1 LGHDT and CDR2 YNNKEL (reference sequence). This CDR3 is 17 amino acids long.